Shown below are 6 T cell receptor beta chains from a single sample sequenced in a study of HIV-infected patients and healthy controls. cDNA was made from 500 ng RNA using alpha and beta constant primers. Each of the alpha and beta chains got its own library through chain-specific third strand synthesis with indices. TCRdb re-called the 5' RACE reads through MiXCR, storing one row per CDR3 protein. The data contain under 15,000 distinct CDR3 sequences, less than 6.5% of them singletons. Whole blood was used without fractionation, so all unsorted peripheral T cells were included. The sequenced sample consisted of blood. The receptors originated from an adult in good health.

This clonotype is medium-sized by share. The rearrangement joins TRBV20-1 to TRBJ1-2, with D possibly matching TRBD1 (5 bases). The CDR3 length is 13 residues. The V and J ends lost 6 bases and 2 bases respectively, with 13 bases between them. Germline CDR1 is DFQATT and CDR2 is SNEGSKA (reference sequence). The CDR3 nucleotides are TGCAGTGCCCCCCCGGGACTAAACTATGGCTACACCTTC. Protein product: CSAPPGLNYGYTF.

This clonotype was picked up many times. The chain couples TRBV12-3 or TRBV12-4 to TRBJ1-5; TRBD1 matches at 11 bases. The CDR3 is made up of 14 amino acids. Germline trimming cut 5 bases from V and 6 bases from J; bases unmatched to any gene: 3. CDR3 nucleotides: TGTGCCAGCAGTAATGGACAGGGGGCTCAGCCCCAGCATTTT. This codes for CASSNGQGAQPQHF.

This clonotype was seen many times. CDR3 sequence: CASSLGYGETQYF. The CDR3 DNA follows: TGTGCCAGCAGCTTAGGGTATGGGGAGACCCAGTACTTC. The chain has TRBV7-2 and TRBJ2-5, with D hard to call. Germline V gene data show CDR1 as SGHTA and CDR2 as FQGNSA. The CDR3 totals 13 residues. V was shortened by 1 base and J by 5 bases, with 8 bases between the two germline ends.

This clonotype has at least ten counts. This rearrangement joins TRBV6-5 to TRBJ1-6; weak D call: TRBD1 (6 bases). This CDR3 comprises 15 residues. Germline CDR1 reads MNHEY; CDR2 reads SVGAGI. V gave up 0 bases and J gave up 10 bases, with 13 bases separating them. CDR3 in DNA: TGTGCCAGCAGTTACTCGTCCCAGGGGTTGTCACCCCTCCACTTT. Its translation: CASSYSSQGLSPLHF.

In its sample, this clonotype was seen many times. CDR3: CASSQSTGTGGLGNTIYF. CDR3 DNA sequence: TGTGCCAGCAGCCAATCCACCGGGACAGGGGGCCTTGGAAACACCATATATTTT. This chain uses TRBV3-1 with TRBJ1-3, with 12 bases aligning to TRBD1. V lost 2 bases, J lost 3 bases, and 8 bases stayed unmatched. Germline lookup yields CDR1 LGHDT and CDR2 YNNKEL (reference sequence). The CDR3 covers 18 residues.

In its sample, this clonotype was seen many times. This chain uses TRBV12-3 or TRBV12-4 with TRBJ1-5; tentatively, D is TRBD1 (5 bases). This CDR3 comprises 14 residues. Deletions cut 5 bases from V and 1 base from J, with 9 bases between. CDR3 nucleotides: TGTGCCAGCAGTCGCGGACACAGCAATCAGCCCCAGCATTTT. Residues: CASSRGHSNQPQHF.